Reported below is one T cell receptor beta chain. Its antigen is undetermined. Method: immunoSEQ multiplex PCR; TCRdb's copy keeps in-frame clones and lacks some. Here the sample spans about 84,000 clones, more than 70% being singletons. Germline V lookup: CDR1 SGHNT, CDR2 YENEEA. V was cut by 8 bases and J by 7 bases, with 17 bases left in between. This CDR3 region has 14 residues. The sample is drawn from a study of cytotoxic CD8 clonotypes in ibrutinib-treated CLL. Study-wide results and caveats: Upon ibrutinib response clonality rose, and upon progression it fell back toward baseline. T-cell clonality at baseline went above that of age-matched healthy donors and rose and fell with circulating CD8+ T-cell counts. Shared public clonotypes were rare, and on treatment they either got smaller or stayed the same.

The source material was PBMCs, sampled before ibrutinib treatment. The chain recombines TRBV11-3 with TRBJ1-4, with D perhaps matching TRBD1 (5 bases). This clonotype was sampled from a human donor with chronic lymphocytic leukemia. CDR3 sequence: CASGRGGSGEKLFF. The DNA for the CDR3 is TGTGCCAGCGGTAGGGGAGGGTCCGGTGAAAAACTGTTTTTT. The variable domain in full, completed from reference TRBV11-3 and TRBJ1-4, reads EAGVVQSPRYKIIEKKQPVAFWCNPISGHNTLYWYLQNLGQGPELLIRYENEEAVDDSQLPKDRFSAERLKGVDSTLKIQPAELGDSAVYLCASGRGGSGEKLFFGSGTQLSVL.